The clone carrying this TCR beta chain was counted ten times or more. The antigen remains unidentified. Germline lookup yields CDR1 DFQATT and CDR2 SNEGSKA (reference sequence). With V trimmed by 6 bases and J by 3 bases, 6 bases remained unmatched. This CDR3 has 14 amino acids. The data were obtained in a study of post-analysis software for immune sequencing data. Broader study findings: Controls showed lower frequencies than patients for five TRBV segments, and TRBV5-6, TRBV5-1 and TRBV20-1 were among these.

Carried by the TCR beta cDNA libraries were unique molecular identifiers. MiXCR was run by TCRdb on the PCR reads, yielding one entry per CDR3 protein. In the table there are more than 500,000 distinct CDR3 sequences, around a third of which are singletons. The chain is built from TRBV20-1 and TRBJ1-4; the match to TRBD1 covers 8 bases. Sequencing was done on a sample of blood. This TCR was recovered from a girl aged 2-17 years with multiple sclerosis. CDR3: CSAPRTGSNEKLFF. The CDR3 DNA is TGCAGTGCCCCGCGGACAGGGTCTAATGAAAAACTGTTTTTT.